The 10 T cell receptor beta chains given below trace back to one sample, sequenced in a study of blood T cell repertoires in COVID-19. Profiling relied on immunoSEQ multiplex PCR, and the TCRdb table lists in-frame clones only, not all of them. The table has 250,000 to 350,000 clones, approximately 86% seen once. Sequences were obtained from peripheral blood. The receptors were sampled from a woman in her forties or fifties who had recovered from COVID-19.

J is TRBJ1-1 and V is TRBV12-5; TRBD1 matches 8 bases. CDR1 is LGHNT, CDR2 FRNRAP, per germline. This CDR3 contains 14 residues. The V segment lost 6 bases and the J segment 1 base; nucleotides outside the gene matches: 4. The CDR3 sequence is CASGPQGGNTEAFF. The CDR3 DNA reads TGTGCTAGTGGCCCACAGGGGGGGAACACTGAAGCTTTCTTT.

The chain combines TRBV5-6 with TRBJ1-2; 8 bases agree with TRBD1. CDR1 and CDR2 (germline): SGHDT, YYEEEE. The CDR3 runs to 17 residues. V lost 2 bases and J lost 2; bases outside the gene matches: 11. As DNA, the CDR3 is TGTGCCAGCAGCTTTCGGTCAGGGGGCAGGATGAACTATGGCTACACCTTC. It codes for CASSFRSGGRMNYGYTF.

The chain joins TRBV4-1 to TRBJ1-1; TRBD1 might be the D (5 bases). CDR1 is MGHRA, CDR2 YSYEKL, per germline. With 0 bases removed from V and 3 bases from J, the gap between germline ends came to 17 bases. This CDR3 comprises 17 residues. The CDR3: CASSQDLAGRLYTEAFF. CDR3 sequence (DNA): TGCGCCAGCAGCCAAGATCTTGCGGGACGCTTATACACTGAAGCTTTCTTT.

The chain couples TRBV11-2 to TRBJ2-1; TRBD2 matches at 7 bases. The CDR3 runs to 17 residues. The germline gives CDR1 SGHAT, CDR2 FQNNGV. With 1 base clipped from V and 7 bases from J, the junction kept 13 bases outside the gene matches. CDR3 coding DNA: TGTGCCAGCAGCTTAGTGGGCGGGAGTGCTTTTTGGAATGAGCAGTTCTTC. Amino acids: CASSLVGGSAFWNEQFF.

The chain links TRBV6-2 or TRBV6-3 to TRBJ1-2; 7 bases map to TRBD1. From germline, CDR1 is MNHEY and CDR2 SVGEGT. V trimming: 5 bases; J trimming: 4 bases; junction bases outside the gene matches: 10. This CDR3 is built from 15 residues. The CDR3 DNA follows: TGTGCCAGCAGTCGTTACAGGGGTTCCTTCTATGGCTACACCTTC. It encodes CASSRYRGSFYGYTF.

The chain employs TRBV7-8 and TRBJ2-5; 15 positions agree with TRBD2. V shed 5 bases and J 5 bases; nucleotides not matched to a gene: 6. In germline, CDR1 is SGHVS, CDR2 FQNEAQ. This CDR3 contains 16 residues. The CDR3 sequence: CASSVGLAGGQETQYF. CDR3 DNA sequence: TGTGCCAGCAGCGTGGGACTAGCGGGAGGTCAGGAGACCCAGTACTTC.

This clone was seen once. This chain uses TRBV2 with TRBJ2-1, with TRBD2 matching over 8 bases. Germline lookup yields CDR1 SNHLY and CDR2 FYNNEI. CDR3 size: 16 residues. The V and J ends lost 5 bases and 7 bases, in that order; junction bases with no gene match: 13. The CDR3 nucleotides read TGTGCCAGCAGTCTTCAGGGAGCGGGAGTTAAAAATGAGCAGTTCTTC. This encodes CASSLQGAGVKNEQFF.

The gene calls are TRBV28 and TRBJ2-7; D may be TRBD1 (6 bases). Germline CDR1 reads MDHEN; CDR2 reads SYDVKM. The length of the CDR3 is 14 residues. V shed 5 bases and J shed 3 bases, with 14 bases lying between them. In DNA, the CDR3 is TGTGCCAGCAGTACCTCACAGGGTTTCTACGAGCAGTACTTC. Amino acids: CASSTSQGFYEQYF.

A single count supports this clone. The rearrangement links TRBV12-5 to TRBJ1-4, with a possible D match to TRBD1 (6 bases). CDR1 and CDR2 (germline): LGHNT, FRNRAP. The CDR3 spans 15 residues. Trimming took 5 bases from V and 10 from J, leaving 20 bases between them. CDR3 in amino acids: CASGPSGTPKGKLFF. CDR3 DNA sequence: TGTGCTAGTGGTCCTTCCGGGACACCTAAGGGAAAACTGTTTTTT.

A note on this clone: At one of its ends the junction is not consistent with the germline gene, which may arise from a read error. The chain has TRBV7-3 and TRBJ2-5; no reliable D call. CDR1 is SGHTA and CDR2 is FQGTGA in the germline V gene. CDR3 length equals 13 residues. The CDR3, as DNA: TGTACCAGCAGCTTATCCCAGCAAGAGACCCAGTACTTC. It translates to CTSSLSQQETQYF.